In its sample, the clone carrying this T cell receptor beta chain was seen a few times. These data are taken from a study of CD8 T cells in ankylosing spondylitis. Looked up from germline, CDR1 is SGHVS and CDR2 is FQNEAQ. The CDR3 has 14 residues. Trimming cost V 5 bases and J 5 bases, with 13 bases left between them. One entry per CDR3 protein results from TCRdb running MiXCR on the 5' RACE reads. Among about 300,000 distinct CDR3 sequences listed, more than 20% were seen once. This chain connects TRBV7-8 to TRBJ2-1; TRBD1 might be the D (5 bases). Source material: blood, either unsorted or a sorted T cell fraction (not recorded which). The TCR comes from a female donor with ankylosing spondylitis or in good health (not recorded which). The CDR3 reads CASSLLRANNEQFF. The CDR3 DNA sequence: TGTGCCAGCAGCCTCCTCAGGGCGAACAATGAGCAGTTCTTC. The full variable domain, rest sourced from reference TRBV7-8 and TRBJ2-1, is GAGVSQSPRYKVAKRGQDVALRCDPISGHVSLFWYQQALGQGPEFLTYFQNEAQLDKSGLPSDRFFAERPEGSVSTLKIQRTQQEDSAVYLCASSLLRANNEQFFGPGTRLTVL.